These 9 T cell receptor beta chains were all obtained from the same sample, sequenced in a study of blood T cell repertoires in COVID-19. Sequenced by immunoSEQ multiplex PCR; TCRdb stores in-frame clones only, minus some. The profile shows around 300,000 clones, roughly nine tenths of them singletons. Sequencing was carried out using PBMCs or T cells enriched from blood (not recorded which). These TCRs come from a woman between 40 and 55 years old who had recovered from COVID-19.

V usage is TRBV9 and J usage is TRBJ2-2, with 9 bases that match TRBD2. V lost 0 bases to trimming and J lost 8 bases; unmatched junction nucleotides: 8. The CDR3 covers 16 residues. Germline-derived CDR1 and CDR2 are SGDLS and YYNGEE. In DNA, the CDR3 is TGTGCCAGCAGCGTAGATGCGGGAGGGCCTGCAGGGGAGCTGTTTTTT. Its protein product is CASSVDAGGPAGELFF.

The rearrangement joins TRBV28 to TRBJ2-5; D may be TRBD1 (7 bases). Trimming stripped 7 bases from V and 3 bases from J, with 21 bases between. Germline-derived CDR1 and CDR2 are MDHEN and SYDVKM. The CDR3 runs 16 residues. The CDR3 protein is CASTSAWRDREETQYF. In DNA, the CDR3 is TGTGCCAGCACCTCCGCCTGGCGGGACAGAGAAGAGACCCAGTACTTC.

This clone was seen only a few times. The chain combines TRBV11-3 with TRBJ2-2; 7 nucleotides align to TRBD2. Trimming took 5 bases from V and 7 from J; bases not matched to a gene: 7. CDR1 and CDR2 from the germline V gene are SGHNT and YENEEA. The CDR3 runs 14 residues. This CDR3 reads CASSPQRDGGELFF. The CDR3, as DNA: TGTGCCAGCAGCCCCCAGCGGGATGGCGGGGAGCTGTTTTTT.

The chain has TRBV5-1 and TRBJ1-1; possible D gene TRBD1, 5 bases. Germline CDR1 SGHRS, CDR2 YFSETQ. The V gene lost 0 bases and the J gene lost 7 bases, with 10 bases spanning the gap. This CDR3 contains 13 residues. The DNA of the CDR3 is TGCGCCAGCAGCTTGGCCGCAGGGCTTGAAGCTTTCTTT. Its translation: CASSLAAGLEAFF. Using reference TRBV5-1 and TRBJ1-1 for the parts outside the CDR3, the full variable domain is KAGVTQTPRYLIKTRGQQVTLSCSPISGHRSVSWYQQTPGQGLQFLFEYFSETQRNKGNFPGRFSGRQFSNSRSEMNVSTLELGDSALYLCASSLAAGLEAFFGQGTRLTVV.

This chain's CDR3 is CASSFFSGEDEQYF. CDR3 nucleotide sequence: TGTGCCAGCAGCTTTTTTTCCGGGGAAGACGAGCAGTACTTC. The rearrangement links TRBV7-9 to TRBJ2-7; D possibly corresponds to TRBD2 (5 bases). Trimming took off 3 bases at V and 5 bases at J, with 14 bases between the two ends. Germline V lookup: CDR1 SEHNR, CDR2 FQNEAQ (reference sequence). This CDR3 has 14 amino acids.

The count of this clone is one. The rearrangement links TRBV27 to TRBJ1-1; perhaps TRBD1 as D (6 bases). Germline V gives CDR1 MNHEY, CDR2 SMNVEV (reference sequence). The germline V and J ends were trimmed by 3 bases and 3 bases, with 14 bases remaining between them. The CDR3 extends over 15 amino acids. The CDR3 here is CASSFTGMGDTEAFF. As DNA, the CDR3 is TGTGCCAGCAGTTTTACAGGGATGGGGGACACTGAAGCTTTCTTT.

This chain links TRBV7-2 with TRBJ1-2; 8 bases match TRBD1. V was clipped by 0 bases and J by 6 bases; unmatched bases: 6. CDR3 length equals 15 residues. From germline, CDR1 is SGHTA and CDR2 FQGNSA. Here the CDR3 reads CASSLARGQAHGYTF. DNA for the CDR3: TGTGCCAGCAGCTTAGCGAGGGGACAGGCCCATGGCTACACCTTC.

This clone is a singleton in its sample. The chain has TRBV2 and TRBJ1-5; D gene ambiguous. Germline assignment: CDR1 SNHLY and CDR2 FYNNEI. The germline V and J ends were trimmed by 6 bases and 6 bases, with 15 bases remaining between them. This CDR3 has 14 residues. In DNA, the CDR3 is TGTGCCAGCAGCCCCGCCCCTCTAGGTCAGCCCCAGCATTTT. This encodes CASSPAPLGQPQHF.

The chain recombines TRBV4-3 with TRBJ2-7; maybe TRBD2 (6 bases). This CDR3 has 16 residues. Germline V gene lookup returns CDR1 LGHNA and CDR2 YSLEER. V was clipped by 0 bases and J by 0 bases, with 12 bases between them. The CDR3 DNA sequence: TGCGCCAGCAGCCAAGACGGCCGGGGGAGCTCCTACGAGCAGTACTTC. It yields the protein CASSQDGRGSSYEQYF.